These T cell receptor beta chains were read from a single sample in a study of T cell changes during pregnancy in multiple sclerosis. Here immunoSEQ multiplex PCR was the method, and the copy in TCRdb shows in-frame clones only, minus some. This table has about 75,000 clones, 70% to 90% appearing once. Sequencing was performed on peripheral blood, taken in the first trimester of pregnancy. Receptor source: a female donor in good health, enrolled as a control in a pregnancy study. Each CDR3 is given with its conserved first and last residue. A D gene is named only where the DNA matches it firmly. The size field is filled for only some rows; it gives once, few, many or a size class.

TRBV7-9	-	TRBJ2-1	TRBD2	CASRLPSGGAENEQFF	TGTGCCAGCAGGCTCCCTAGCGGGGGGGCCGAGAATGAGCAGTTCTTC
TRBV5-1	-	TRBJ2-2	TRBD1	CASSVGQGGTGELFF	TGCGCCAGCAGCGTGGGACAGGGTGGTACCGGGGAGCTGTTTTTT
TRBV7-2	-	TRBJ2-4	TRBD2	CASSETSGGASAKNIQYF	TGTGCCAGCAGCGAAACTAGCGGGGGGGCCTCGGCCAAAAACATTCAGTACTTC
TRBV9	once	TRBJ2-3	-	CASSVTQGRGTDTQYF	TGTGCCAGCAGCGTAACACAGGGAAGGGGGACAGATACGCAGTATTTT
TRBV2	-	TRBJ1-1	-	CASRPDSLNTEAFF	TGTGCCAGCAGGCCTGATAGCCTGAACACTGAAGCTTTCTTT
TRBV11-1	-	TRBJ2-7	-	CASSPSRSSYEQYF	TGTGCCAGCAGCCCTAGTAGGAGCTCCTACGAGCAGTACTTC
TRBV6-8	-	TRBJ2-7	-	CASSFSPEQYF	TGTGCCAGCAGTTTTTCCCCGGAGCAGTACTTC
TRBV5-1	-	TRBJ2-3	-	CASSLDLGSRLNTDTQYF	TGCGCCAGCAGCTTGGATCTCGGGTCGAGGCTAAACACAGATACGCAGTATTTT
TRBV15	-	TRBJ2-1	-	CATSRELLVPYNEQFF	TGTGCCACCAGCAGAGAATTACTAGTCCCCTACAATGAGCAGTTCTTC
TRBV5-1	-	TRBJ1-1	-	CASSLGSAGTEAFF	TGCGCCAGCAGCTTGGGTTCCGCGGGCACTGAAGCTTTCTTT
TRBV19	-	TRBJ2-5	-	CASSIAGVGETQYF	TGTGCCAGTAGTATTGCAGGGGTCGGAGAGACCCAGTACTTC
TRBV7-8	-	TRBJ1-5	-	CASSLAQGTQPQHF	TGTGCCAGCAGCTTAGCGCAGGGAACTCAGCCCCAGCATTTT
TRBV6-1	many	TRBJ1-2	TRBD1	CASSELTGGGYGYTF	TGTGCCAGCAGTGAATTGACAGGGGGCGGCTATGGCTACACCTTC
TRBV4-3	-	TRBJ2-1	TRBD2	CASSQDGTSGNEQFF	TGCGCCAGCAGCCAAGATGGAACTAGCGGTAATGAGCAGTTCTTC
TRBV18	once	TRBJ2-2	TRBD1	CASSPSRTGNTGELFF	TGTGCCAGCTCACCCAGTCGGACAGGGAACACCGGGGAGCTGTTTTTT
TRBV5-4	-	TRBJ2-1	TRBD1	CASTGQGYVGGNEQFF	TGTGCCAGCACGGGACAGGGGTACGTTGGTGGCAATGAGCAGTTCTTC
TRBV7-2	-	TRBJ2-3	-	CASSRRDFGTDTQYF	TGTGCCAGCAGCCGAAGGGACTTTGGCACAGATACGCAGTATTTT
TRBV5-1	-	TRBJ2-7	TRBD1	CASSLFVTGQSYEQYF	TGCGCCAGCAGCTTGTTTGTGACAGGGCAATCCTACGAGCAGTACTTC
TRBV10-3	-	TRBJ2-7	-	CAISGVGASYDEQYF	TGTGCCATCAGTGGTGTAGGAGCTAGCTATGACGAGCAGTACTTC
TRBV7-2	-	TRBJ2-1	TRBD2	CASSPRLAGTNEQFF	TGTGCCAGCAGCCCACGACTAGCGGGAACGAATGAGCAGTTCTTC
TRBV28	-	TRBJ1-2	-	CASSSGEWGYTF	TGTGCCAGCAGCTCGGGGGAATGGGGCTACACCTTC
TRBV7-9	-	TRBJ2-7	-	CASSFGGGGYEQYF	TGTGCCAGCAGCTTTGGAGGAGGTGGCTACGAGCAGTACTTC
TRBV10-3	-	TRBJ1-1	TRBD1	CAINTGGDEAGFF	TGTGCCATCAATACAGGGGGGGACGAAGCTGGTTTCTTT
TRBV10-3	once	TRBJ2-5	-	CAIRDPAGETQYF	TGTGCCATCAGGGACCCCGCGGGGGAGACCCAGTACTTC
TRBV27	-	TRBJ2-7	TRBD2	CASSFGGVYEQYF	TGTGCCAGCAGTTTCGGGGGGGTCTACGAGCAGTACTTC
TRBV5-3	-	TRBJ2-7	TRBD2	CARSSIMRVAGTYEQYF	TGTGCCAGAAGCTCAATAATGAGGGTAGCGGGAACCTACGAGCAGTACTTC
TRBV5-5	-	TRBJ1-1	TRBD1	CASSPGQPNTEAFF	TGTGCCAGCAGCCCGGGACAGCCCAACACTGAAGCTTTCTTT
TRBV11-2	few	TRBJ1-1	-	CASSLEREKAFF	TGTGCCAGCAGCTTGGAGCGTGAAAAAGCTTTCTTT
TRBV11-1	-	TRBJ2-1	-	CASSSTGLSYNEQFF	TGTGCCAGCAGCTCGACAGGCCTCTCCTACAATGAGCAGTTCTTC
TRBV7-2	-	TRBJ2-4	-	CASSPRRGYIQYF	TGTGCCAGCAGCCCGCGGCGTGGCTACATTCAGTACTTC
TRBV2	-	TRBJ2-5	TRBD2	CASWGRASGRDGQETQYF	TGTGCCAGCTGGGGACGGGCTAGCGGGAGAGATGGGCAAGAGACCCAGTACTTC
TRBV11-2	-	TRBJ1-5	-	CASSLDGGNQPQHF	TGTGCCAGCAGCCTGGACGGGGGCAATCAGCCCCAGCATTTT